These 32 T cell receptor beta chains were all obtained from the same sample, sequenced in a study of T-cell reconstitution after alpha-beta-depleted transplantation in children. Preparation of the TCRbeta library was carried out with unique molecular identifiers. TCRdb processed the PCR reads anew with MiXCR; each CDR3 protein has one entry. The sample comprises about a million distinct CDR3 sequences, about 30% of which are singletons, and roughly 28% rests with the top ten. The sequenced sample was PBMCs, mostly from graft donor cells, obtained 360 days after TCRalphabeta/CD19-depleted stem cell transplant. These receptors all stem from a boy in the first two years of life who had a stem cell transplant for SCID, so the T cells may come from the graft donor.

This clonotype was seen a few times. This rearrangement joins TRBV4-2 to TRBJ2-3, with 13 bases identical to TRBD2. The CDR3 totals 18 residues. Germline-derived CDR1 and CDR2 are LGHNA and YNFKEQ. Trimming took 2 bases from V and 1 from J; bases not matched to a gene: 6. CDR3 protein: CASSQSGTSGAGTDTQYF. As DNA, the CDR3 is TGTGCCAGCAGCCAATCCGGGACTAGCGGGGCGGGCACAGATACGCAGTATTTT.

This rearrangement joins TRBV27 to TRBJ2-4; a possible D gene is TRBD2 (6 bases). The CDR3 is 15 residues long. Germline V gene lookup returns CDR1 MNHEY and CDR2 SMNVEV (reference sequence). Deletions cut 6 bases from V and 1 base from J, with 13 bases between. The CDR3: CASSPGGWAKNIQYF. The CDR3 DNA reads as TGTGCCAGCAGCCCTGGGGGGTGGGCCAAAAACATTCAGTACTTC.

The V gene is TRBV6-1, the J gene TRBJ2-2; D gene uncertain. CDR3 length: 13 residues. The germline V gene encodes CDR1 MNHNS and CDR2 SASEGT. Between the trimmed V and J ends, which lost 6 bases and 3 bases, there was a span of 8 bases. The CDR3 sequence is CASRSSHTGELFF. The CDR3 region has the DNA TGTGCCAGCAGATCGTCTCACACCGGGGAGCTGTTTTTT.

CDR3 protein: CSVVDTEAFF. The CDR3 DNA sequence: TGCAGCGTTGTTGACACTGAAGCTTTCTTT. The chain uses TRBV29-1 and TRBJ1-1; D is unclear. The CDR3 runs to 10 residues. Trimming stripped 4 bases from V and 3 bases from J, with 3 bases between. CDR1 is SQVTM and CDR2 is ANQGSEA in the germline V gene. Full variable domain (remainder filled in from reference TRBV29-1 and TRBJ1-1): SAVISQKPSRDICQRGTSLTIQCQVDSQVTMMFWYRQQPGQSLTLIATANQGSEATYESGFVIDKFPISRPNLTFSTLTVSNMSPEDSSIYLCSVVDTEAFFGQGTRLTVV.

This clonotype came up a few times. The V gene is TRBV4-1, the J gene TRBJ2-1; 12 nucleotides agree with TRBD2. The CDR3 totals 18 residues. The V gene end was trimmed by 0 bases and the J gene end by 5 bases; junction bases not matched to a gene: 8. Germline values: CDR1 MGHRA, CDR2 YSYEKL. CDR3 residues: CASSQEVRTSGVNNEQFF. The DNA for the CDR3 is TGCGCCAGCAGCCAAGAGGTCCGGACTAGCGGGGTTAACAATGAGCAGTTCTTC.

The V call is TRBV12-3 or TRBV12-4, the J call TRBJ2-7, with D tentatively TRBD1 (5 bases). The V and J ends lost 3 bases and 5 bases respectively, with 11 bases between them. This CDR3 region has 13 residues. The CDR3: CASSLQGSNEQYF. The CDR3 nucleotides read TGTGCCAGCAGTTTGCAGGGAAGTAACGAGCAGTACTTC.

This clonotype was recorded a few times. This rearrangement joins TRBV29-1 to TRBJ1-2, with a weak D call TRBD1 (5 bases). This CDR3 has 12 residues. Germline CDR1 reads SQVTM; CDR2 reads ANQGSEA. The ends were cut back, 6 bases at V and 5 bases at J, with 13 bases in the middle. CDR3 region: CSVTIQAYGYTF. CDR3 DNA sequence: TGCAGCGTGACTATACAGGCTTATGGCTACACCTTC.

This rearrangement joins TRBV3-1 to TRBJ2-5; D call uncertain. This CDR3 is 16 amino acids long. Trimming removed 0 bases at V and 1 base at J, with 12 bases between. CDR1 LGHDT and CDR2 YNNKEL come from the germline V gene (reference sequence). In DNA form, the CDR3 reads TGTGCCAGCAGCCAAGATAACCCGTTTCTCCAAGAGACCCAGTACTTC. Protein product: CASSQDNPFLQETQYF.

On this clonotype: The junction shows a germline mismatch at one end, possibly a read error. The chain has TRBV6-4 and TRBJ2-3, with 12 bases aligning to TRBD2. The CDR3 spans 19 residues. Germline CDR1 is MRHNA and CDR2 is SNTAGT. CDR3 sequence reads: CACSSTTSGGTYGADTQYF. The CDR3 region has the DNA TGTGCCTGCAGTTCTACTACTAGCGGGGGGACCTACGGGGCAGATACGCAGTATTTT.

This clonotype was recorded once. V usage is TRBV15 and J usage is TRBJ1-2; no clear D gene. The CDR3 loop spans 14 amino acids. The V gene's germline CDR1 is LNHNV and CDR2 YYDKDF (reference sequence). V shed 1 base and J shed 5 bases, with 11 bases lying between them. CDR3 DNA: TGTGCCACCAGCAGAGTTCCCCTCTCTTATGGCTACACCTTC. It specifies CATSRVPLSYGYTF.

This sequence joins TRBV28 and TRBJ2-3, with D perhaps matching TRBD1 or TRBD2 (5 bases each). CDR3 size: 12 residues. The V and J ends lost 3 bases and 9 bases respectively, with 10 bases between them. CDR1 is MDHEN, CDR2 SYDVKM, per germline. The CDR3 sequence is CASSFGTATQYF. DNA for the CDR3: TGTGCCAGCAGTTTCGGGACCGCCACGCAGTATTTT.

This clonotype was observed many times. The rearrangement uses TRBV12-3 or TRBV12-4 and TRBJ1-4, with a tentative D call TRBD1 (6 bases). Trimming removed 3 bases at V and 8 bases at J, with 10 bases between. The CDR3 length is 13 residues. The CDR3 spells CASSFGQGEKLFF. The CDR3 nucleotides read TGTGCCAGCAGTTTCGGGCAGGGGGAAAAACTGTTTTTT.

This clonotype occurred a few times. J is TRBJ1-1 and V is TRBV5-1, with 7 nucleotides matching TRBD1. This CDR3 spans 16 amino acids. V was pared by 4 bases and J by 0 bases, with 9 bases of the junction left unmatched. In germline, CDR1 is SGHRS, CDR2 YFSETQ. The CDR3 reads CASSMVGTVLNTEAFF. In DNA form, the CDR3 reads TGCGCCAGCAGCATGGTAGGGACAGTTTTGAACACTGAAGCTTTCTTT.

The chain carries TRBV2 and TRBJ2-3, with D possibly called TRBD1 or TRBD2 (5 bases each). The germline V gene has CDR1 SNHLY and CDR2 FYNNEI. The V gene lost 5 bases and the J gene lost 5 bases, with 17 bases spanning the gap. CDR3 length: 15 amino acids. The chain's CDR3 is CASSPRDLPGDTQYF. CDR3 in DNA: TGTGCCAGCAGTCCACGGGACCTACCTGGAGATACGCAGTATTTT.

The chain recombines TRBV7-8 with TRBJ2-3, with 11 bases matching TRBD1. Looked up from germline, CDR1 is SGHVS and CDR2 is FQNEAQ. This CDR3 contains 15 residues. The V gene end was trimmed by 5 bases and the J gene end by 4 bases; junction bases not matched to a gene: 5. CDR3 in amino acids: CASSPGTGGADTQYF. Here the CDR3 DNA reads TGTGCCAGCAGCCCAGGGACAGGGGGTGCAGATACGCAGTATTTT.

The genes are TRBV7-2 and TRBJ2-3; 10 positions agree with TRBD2. The CDR3 runs 17 residues. Germline loops: CDR1 SGHTA, CDR2 FQGNSA. V lost 2 bases to trimming and J lost 9 bases; unmatched junction nucleotides: 14. CDR3 coding DNA: TGTGCCAGCAGCTTATTACGGGGCGGAGCGGGGGGGCCGACGCAGTATTTT. Amino acids: CASSLLRGGAGGPTQYF.

Only a few counts were recorded for this clonotype. J is TRBJ2-3 and V is TRBV5-1; TRBD2 matches 8 bases. Germline values: CDR1 SGHRS, CDR2 YFSETQ. CDR3 length equals 15 residues. V dropped 0 bases and J dropped 4; count of bases not matched to a gene: 4. CDR3 in DNA: TGCGCCAGCAGCTTGGTAGCGGGGCCTGCAGATACGCAGTATTTT. Translating it yields CASSLVAGPADTQYF.

The chain is built from TRBV20-1 and TRBJ2-1; 7 bases line up with TRBD2. Germline V lookup: CDR1 DFQATT, CDR2 SNEGSKA (reference sequence). V was pared by 7 bases and J by 6 bases, with 6 bases of the junction left unmatched. There are 12 residues in the CDR3. CDR3 loop: CSVRSGCNEQFF. The DNA for the CDR3 is TGCAGTGTGCGTAGCGGGTGCAATGAGCAGTTCTTC.

The chain recombines TRBV27 with TRBJ2-5; TRBD1 aligns across 10 bases. The CDR3 extends over 14 amino acids. Germline CDR1 MNHEY, CDR2 SMNVEV (reference sequence). The V segment lost 6 bases and the J segment 6 bases; nucleotides outside the gene matches: 7. CDR3 DNA sequence: TGTGCCAGCAGCACTCCGGGACAGGGGAAGACCCAGTACTTC. Translation: CASSTPGQGKTQYF.

This sequence joins TRBV27 and TRBJ2-5, with TRBD1 matching over 7 bases. V lost 2 bases and J lost 0; bases outside the gene matches: 9. The CDR3 contains 17 residues. Germline V gene lookup returns CDR1 MNHEY and CDR2 SMNVEV (reference sequence). Written as DNA, the CDR3 is TGTGCCAGCAGTTTAACGCCGACAGGGACGTACCAAGAGACCCAGTACTTC. It translates to CASSLTPTGTYQETQYF.

The chain uses TRBV27 and TRBJ1-1; 8 bases are shared with TRBD1. Per germline, CDR1 MNHEY and CDR2 SMNVEV (reference sequence). The CDR3 is 16 residues long. J gave up 2 bases and V 5 bases, and 10 bases lay outside the gene matches. CDR3 sequence: CASSPHSGQGNTEAFF. CDR3 bases: TGTGCCAGCAGTCCCCACTCCGGACAGGGCAACACTGAAGCTTTCTTT.

The CDR3 DNA reads TGTGCCAGCAGCCAAAGGCCGGGGTATTCACCCCTCCACTTT. Translation: CASSQRPGYSPLHF. The V and J genes are TRBV14 and TRBJ1-6; D unresolved. V was cut by 2 bases and J by 8 bases, with 10 bases left in between. This CDR3 is 14 amino acids long. From germline, CDR1 is SGHDN and CDR2 FVKESK.

The CDR3 loop reads CASSESPVSYNEQFF. CDR3 DNA: TGTGCCAGCAGTGAATCTCCAGTTTCCTACAATGAGCAGTTCTTC. The J gene is TRBJ2-1, the V gene TRBV25-1, with D unresolved. V lost 1 base to trimming and J lost 1 base, with 8 bases between them. The CDR3 sequence is 15 residues long. The germline V gene encodes CDR1 MGHDK and CDR2 SYGVNS.

The rearrangement uses TRBV18 and TRBJ2-2; 8 bases line up with TRBD1. Germline trimming cut 2 bases from V and 5 bases from J; bases unmatched to any gene: 7. This CDR3 has 16 amino acids. Germline loops: CDR1 KGHSH, CDR2 LQKENI. The CDR3 sequence: CASSPKTGVKTGELFF. The CDR3 region has the DNA TGTGCCAGCTCACCAAAGACAGGGGTGAAAACCGGGGAGCTGTTTTTT.

This sequence joins TRBV2 and TRBJ2-3; 8 bases map to TRBD1. There are 14 residues in the CDR3. Germline assignment: CDR1 SNHLY and CDR2 FYNNEI. V was pared by 8 bases and J by 2 bases, with 6 bases of the junction left unmatched. The CDR3 loop reads CASDPGGLTDTQYF. The CDR3 DNA reads TGTGCCAGCGATCCAGGGGGCCTCACAGATACGCAGTATTTT.

This clonotype was observed a few times. V and J are TRBV15 and TRBJ2-1; TRBD2 agrees at 9 bases. This CDR3 is built from 16 residues. Germline CDR1 reads LNHNV; CDR2 reads YYDKDF (reference sequence). V dropped 3 bases and J dropped 0; count of bases not matched to a gene: 3. This chain's CDR3 is CATSRSGGRSYNEQFF. The CDR3, as DNA: TGTGCCACCAGCAGGAGCGGGGGGCGCTCCTACAATGAGCAGTTCTTC. Supplemented by reference TRBV15 and TRBJ2-1, the full variable domain reads DAMVIQNPRYQVTQFGKPVTLSCSQTLNHNVMYWYQQKSSQAPKLLFHYYDKDFNNEADTPDNFQSRRPNTSFCFLDIRSPGLGDTAMYLCATSRSGGRSYNEQFFGPGTRLTVL.

This clonotype was seen only a few times. In nucleotides, the CDR3 is TGTGCCAGCAGCCGGACAGGGGCCTTAAACCCTTTAAACACTGAAGCTTTCTTT. Amino acid sequence: CASSRTGALNPLNTEAFF. The chain joins TRBV4-2 to TRBJ1-1, with TRBD1 identical over 9 bases. The CDR3 has 18 amino acids. The V and J ends lost 4 bases and 2 bases, in that order; junction bases with no gene match: 14. The germline V gene has CDR1 LGHNA and CDR2 YNFKEQ.

This clonotype was detected a few times. The genes are TRBV7-3 and TRBJ2-2, with 7 bases that match TRBD1. Germline trimming cut 1 base from V and 2 bases from J; bases unmatched to any gene: 4. CDR3 size: 16 residues. Germline CDR1 is SGHTA and CDR2 is FQGTGA. The CDR3 sequence is CASSLMGTANTGELFF. In nucleotides, the CDR3 is TGTGCCAGCAGCTTAATGGGGACAGCCAACACCGGGGAGCTGTTTTTT.

A note on this clonotype: A clone one base away is much larger, so this may be a read error. The CDR3 coding sequence is TGTGCCAGCAGCTCCACTGACACTGAAGCTTTCTTT. This translates into CASSSTDTEAFF. The V gene is TRBV11-2, the J gene TRBJ1-1; D is uncertain. This CDR3 is 12 amino acids long. The germline V gene has CDR1 SGHAT and CDR2 FQNNGV. Trimming shortened V by 4 bases and J by 3 bases, and 6 bases separated the two germline ends.

This sequence joins TRBV7-6 and TRBJ2-5; unclear D gene. This CDR3 has 15 residues. V lost 2 bases and J 3 bases, leaving 13 bases between the germline ends. Germline V gives CDR1 SGHVS, CDR2 FNYEAQ. CDR3 in amino acids: CASSLPWIPKETQYF. The CDR3 DNA is TGTGCCAGCAGCTTACCCTGGATCCCGAAAGAGACCCAGTACTTC.

The rearrangement joins TRBV28 to TRBJ2-2; D is possibly TRBD2 (6 bases). Trimming removed 2 bases at V and 4 bases at J, with 11 bases between. Looked up from germline, CDR1 is MDHEN and CDR2 is SYDVKM. The length of the CDR3 is 15 residues. The DNA of the CDR3 is TGTGCCAGCAGTTTAGCCGGGGGAAGCACCGGGGAGCTGTTTTTT. Protein sequence: CASSLAGGSTGELFF.

The chain joins TRBV6-5 to TRBJ1-2; no reliable D call. In germline, CDR1 is MNHEY, CDR2 SVGAGI. The V gene lost 6 bases and the J gene lost 4 bases, with 9 bases spanning the gap. The CDR3 covers 12 residues. The CDR3: CASRLRGYGYTF. In nucleotides, the CDR3 is TGTGCCAGCAGGCTTCGGGGCTATGGCTACACCTTC.